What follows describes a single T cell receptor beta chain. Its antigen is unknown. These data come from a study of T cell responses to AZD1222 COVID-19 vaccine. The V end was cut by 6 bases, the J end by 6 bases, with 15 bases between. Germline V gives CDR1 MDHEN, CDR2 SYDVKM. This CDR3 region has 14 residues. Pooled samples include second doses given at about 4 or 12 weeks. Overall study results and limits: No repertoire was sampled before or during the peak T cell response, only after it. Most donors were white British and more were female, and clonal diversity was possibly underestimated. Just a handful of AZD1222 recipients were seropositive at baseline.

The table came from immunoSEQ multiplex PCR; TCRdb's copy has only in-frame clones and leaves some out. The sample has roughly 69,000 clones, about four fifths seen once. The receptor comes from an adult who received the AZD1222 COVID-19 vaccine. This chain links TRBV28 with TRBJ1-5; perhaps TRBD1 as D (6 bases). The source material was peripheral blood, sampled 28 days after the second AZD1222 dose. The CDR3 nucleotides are TGTGCCAGCAGACCCGGACAGCCGCCTCAGCCCCAGCATTTT. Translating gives CASRPGQPPQPQHF.